A selection of T cell receptor beta chains follows, all from one sample in a study of technical replicates of blood from a handful of donors. Measured with immunoSEQ multiplex PCR; TCRdb has only the in-frame clones, and not every one. The profile shows about 73,000 clones, roughly 90% of them singletons. Input material: PBMCs. Source of these receptors: a human donor in good health. Some clones in this sample may be carry-over from other donors' samples. Each CDR3 is given with its conserved first and last residue. A D gene is named only where the DNA matches it firmly.

D gene: -; J gene: TRBJ1-1; V gene: TRBV11-2; CDR3 protein: CASSFSRGNTEAFF
D gene: TRBD2; J gene: TRBJ2-3; V gene: TRBV15; CDR3 protein: CATTAGGTDTQYF
D gene: -; J gene: TRBJ1-5; V gene: TRBV25-1; CDR3 protein: CASSEGRGNQPQHF
D gene: -; J gene: TRBJ1-1; V gene: TRBV5-4; CDR3 protein: CASNSRAGGGTEAFF
D gene: -; J gene: TRBJ1-6; V gene: TRBV5-6; CDR3 protein: CASSLSWGGRSPLHF
D gene: TRBD2; J gene: TRBJ2-3; V gene: TRBV9; CDR3 protein: CASSASGTSGTVDTQYF
D gene: TRBD2; J gene: TRBJ2-7; V gene: TRBV5-4; CDR3 protein: CASSQDTSGSYEQYF
D gene: TRBD2; J gene: TRBJ2-5; V gene: TRBV6-1; CDR3 protein: CASSPGTRQETQYF
D gene: -; J gene: TRBJ1-5; V gene: TRBV7-2; CDR3 protein: CASSLGRGSNQPQHF
D gene: TRBD1; J gene: TRBJ2-7; V gene: TRBV5-8; CDR3 protein: CASSLQGAVTYEQYF
D gene: -; J gene: TRBJ2-7; V gene: TRBV5-1; CDR3 protein: CASSFPSDEQYF
D gene: -; J gene: TRBJ2-7; V gene: TRBV6-6; CDR3 protein: CASKLRLGSKEQYF
D gene: -; J gene: TRBJ1-5; V gene: TRBV2; CDR3 protein: CASSEGWAIQPQHF
D gene: -; J gene: TRBJ2-5; V gene: TRBV29-1; CDR3 protein: CSVASSKGGETQYF
D gene: -; J gene: TRBJ1-1; V gene: TRBV6-5; CDR3 protein: CASSYSGKTEAFF
D gene: -; J gene: TRBJ1-5; V gene: TRBV10-3; CDR3 protein: CAISEYGSNQPQHF
D gene: TRBD1; J gene: TRBJ2-7; V gene: TRBV19; CDR3 protein: CASRDRVSYEQYF
D gene: TRBD2; J gene: TRBJ2-2; V gene: TRBV27; CDR3 protein: CASRRGGSAVGELFF
D gene: TRBD1; J gene: TRBJ2-1; V gene: TRBV6-1; CDR3 protein: CASSEGTGAYNEQFF
D gene: -; J gene: TRBJ1-1; V gene: TRBV6-1; CDR3 protein: CASSAGRGTEAFF
D gene: -; J gene: TRBJ1-2; V gene: TRBV7-9; CDR3 protein: CASSSWDTANYGYTF
D gene: TRBD2; J gene: TRBJ2-3; V gene: TRBV5-6; CDR3 protein: CASRQLAGGFTDTQYF